This T cell receptor (beta chain) was recovered during a study of cytomegalovirus exposure and HLA in healthy donors. Study-wide results and caveats: Presence/absence results assume similar sequencing depth per donor, which may not hold. An analysis done earlier found most TCR beta V segments productive about 87% or about 30% of the time. Trimming of TCR beta V- and J-genes showed a link, identified in a later analysis, to a missense DCLRE1C variant. Sequencing likely caused a cluster of highly shared sequence variants.

After removal of 7 bases from V and 10 bases from J, the junction contained 12 bases not matched to a gene. Germline loops: CDR1 MNHEY, CDR2 SVGAGI. The CDR3 is 14 amino acids. Use of 60 Vbeta and 13 Jbeta primers characterized the PCR. Generated by immunoSEQ multiplex PCR, the TCRdb table keeps only in-frame clones and is missing some. Found here are about 84,000 clones; the top ten clones hold about 0.5%. Comments on this clone: Its matching antigen is unknown.

The sequenced material came from PBMCs. V is TRBV6-5 and J is TRBJ2-1; 8 positions agree with TRBD2. The sequence came from a man aged 50 to 60 in good health and CMV-seronegative. DNA of the CDR3: TGTGCCAGCACCAGGGGTAGCGGGGTGGGAGAGCAGTTCTTC. Translation: CASTRGSGVGEQFF.